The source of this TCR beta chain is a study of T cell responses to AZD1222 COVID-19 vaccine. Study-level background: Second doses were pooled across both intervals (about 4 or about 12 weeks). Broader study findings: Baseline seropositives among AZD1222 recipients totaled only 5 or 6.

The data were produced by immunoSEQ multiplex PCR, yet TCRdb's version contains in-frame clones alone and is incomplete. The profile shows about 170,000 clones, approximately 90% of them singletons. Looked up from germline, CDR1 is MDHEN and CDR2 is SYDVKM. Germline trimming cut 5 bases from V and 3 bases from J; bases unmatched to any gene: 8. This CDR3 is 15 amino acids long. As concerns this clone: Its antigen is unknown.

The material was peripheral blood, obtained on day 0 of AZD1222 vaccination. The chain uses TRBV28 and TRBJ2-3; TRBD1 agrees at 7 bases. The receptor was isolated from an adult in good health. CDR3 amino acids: CASSTQGMGTDTQYF. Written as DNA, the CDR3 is TGTGCCAGCAGTACACAGGGGATGGGGACAGATACGCAGTATTTT.